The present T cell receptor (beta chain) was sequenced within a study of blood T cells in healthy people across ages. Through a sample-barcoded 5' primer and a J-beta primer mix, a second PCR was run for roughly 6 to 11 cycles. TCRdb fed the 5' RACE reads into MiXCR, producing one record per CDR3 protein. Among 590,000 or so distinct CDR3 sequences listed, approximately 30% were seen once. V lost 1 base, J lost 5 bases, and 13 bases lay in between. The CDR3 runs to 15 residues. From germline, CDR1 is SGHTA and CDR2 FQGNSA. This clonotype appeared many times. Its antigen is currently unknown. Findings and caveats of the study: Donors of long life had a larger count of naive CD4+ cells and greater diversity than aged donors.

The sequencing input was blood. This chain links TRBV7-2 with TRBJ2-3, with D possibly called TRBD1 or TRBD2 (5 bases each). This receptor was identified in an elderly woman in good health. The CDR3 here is CASSLGGSGKDTQYF. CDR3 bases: TGTGCCAGCAGCTTAGGGGGGTCTGGGAAAGATACGCAGTATTTT.